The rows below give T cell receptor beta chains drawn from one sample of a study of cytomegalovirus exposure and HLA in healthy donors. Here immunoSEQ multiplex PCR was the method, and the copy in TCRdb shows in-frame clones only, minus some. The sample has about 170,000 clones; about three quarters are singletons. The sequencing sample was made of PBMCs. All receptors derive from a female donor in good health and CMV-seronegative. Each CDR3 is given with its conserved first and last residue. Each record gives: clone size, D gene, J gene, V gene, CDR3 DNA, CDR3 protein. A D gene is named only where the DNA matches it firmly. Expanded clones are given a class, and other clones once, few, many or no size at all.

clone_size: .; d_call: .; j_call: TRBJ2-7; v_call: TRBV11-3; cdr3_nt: TGTGCCAGCAGCTTATTGTCAGCGGGCGAGCAGTACTTC; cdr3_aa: CASSLLSAGEQYF
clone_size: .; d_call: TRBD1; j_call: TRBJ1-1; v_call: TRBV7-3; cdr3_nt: TGTGCCAGCAGCCTCAGGGGGCAGGACACTGAAGCTTTCTTT; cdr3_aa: CASSLRGQDTEAFF
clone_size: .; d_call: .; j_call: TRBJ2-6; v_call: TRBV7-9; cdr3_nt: TGTGCCAGCAGCTTAGCATCGCAGGCTGGGGCCAACGTCCTGACTTTC; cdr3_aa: CASSLASQAGANVLTF
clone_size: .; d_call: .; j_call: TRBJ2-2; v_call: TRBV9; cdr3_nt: TGTGCCAGCAGCGTAGCTCCGCCGCCTCGGACCGGGGAGCTGTTTTTT; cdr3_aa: CASSVAPPPRTGELFF
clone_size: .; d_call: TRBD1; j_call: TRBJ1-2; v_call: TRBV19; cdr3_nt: TGTGCCAGTAGTACCCCGGGACAGGGTTATGGCTACACCTTC; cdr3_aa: CASSTPGQGYGYTF
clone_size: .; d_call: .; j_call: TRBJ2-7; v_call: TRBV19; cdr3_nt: TGTGCCAGTAGTATAGTATTCGCACAGGCATCCTACGAGCAGTACTTC; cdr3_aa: CASSIVFAQASYEQYF
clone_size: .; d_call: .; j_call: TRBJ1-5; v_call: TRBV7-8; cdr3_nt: TGTGCCAGCAGCTTAGGAGGGGGATTCAATCAGCCCCAGCATTTT; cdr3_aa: CASSLGGGFNQPQHF
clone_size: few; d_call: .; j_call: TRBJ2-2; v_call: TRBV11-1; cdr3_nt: TGTGCCAGCAGCCGGTTTGGAGGGATTAACACCGGGGAGCTGTTTTTT; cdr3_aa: CASSRFGGINTGELFF
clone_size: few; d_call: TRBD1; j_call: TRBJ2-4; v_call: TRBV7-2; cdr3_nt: TGTGCCAGCAGCTCCAGGGACAGGGACATTCAGTACTTC; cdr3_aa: CASSSRDRDIQYF
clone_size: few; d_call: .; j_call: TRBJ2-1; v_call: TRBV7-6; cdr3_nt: TGTGCCAGCAGCTTAGCTCGACAGGGAGGTGAGCAGTTCTTC; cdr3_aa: CASSLARQGGEQFF
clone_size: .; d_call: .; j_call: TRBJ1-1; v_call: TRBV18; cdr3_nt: TGTGCCAGCTCACCGCTGGGCGTCACTGAAGCTTTCTTT; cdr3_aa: CASSPLGVTEAFF
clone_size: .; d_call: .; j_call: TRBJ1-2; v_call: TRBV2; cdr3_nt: TGTGCCAGCAGTGAAGGAGCTCGGGCAGGCGGGGGCTACACCTTC; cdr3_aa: CASSEGARAGGGYTF
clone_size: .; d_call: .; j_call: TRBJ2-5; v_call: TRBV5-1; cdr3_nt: TGCGCCAGCAGCTTGGAGAGGCAGGGGGGATTAGAGACCCAGTACTTC; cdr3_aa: CASSLERQGGLETQYF
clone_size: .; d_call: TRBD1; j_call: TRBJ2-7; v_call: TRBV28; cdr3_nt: TGTGCCACTTGGGACAGGGGGAAGGGCGAGCAGTACTTC; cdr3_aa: CATWDRGKGEQYF
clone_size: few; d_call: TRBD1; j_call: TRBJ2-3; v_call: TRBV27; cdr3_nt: TGTGCCAGCACCGCATTGACAGGGGCGGCAGATACGCAGTATTTT; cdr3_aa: CASTALTGAADTQYF
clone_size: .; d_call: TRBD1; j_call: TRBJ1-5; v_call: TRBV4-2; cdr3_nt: TGTGCCAGCAGCCCTGGACAGGTGAATCAGCCCCAGCATTTT; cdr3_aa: CASSPGQVNQPQHF
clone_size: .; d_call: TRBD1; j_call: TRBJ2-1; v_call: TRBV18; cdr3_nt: TGTGCCAGCTCTAGGGACAGGGTTAATGAGCAGTTCTTC; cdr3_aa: CASSRDRVNEQFF
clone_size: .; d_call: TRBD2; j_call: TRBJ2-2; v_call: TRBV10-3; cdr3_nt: TGTGCCATCAGTGAGTCGGGGATTGTAGCGGGAGCGCCCGGGGAGCTGTTTTTT; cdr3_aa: CAISESGIVAGAPGELFF
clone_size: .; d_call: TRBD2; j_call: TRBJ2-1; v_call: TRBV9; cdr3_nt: TGTGCCAGCAGCGACCTACTAGCGGGGGGGGGCAATGAGCAGTTCTTC; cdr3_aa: CASSDLLAGGGNEQFF
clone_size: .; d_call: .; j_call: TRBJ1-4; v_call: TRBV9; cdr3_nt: TGTGCCAGCAGCGTAGACGAGGGACTGGGTGAAAAACTGTTTTTT; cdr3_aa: CASSVDEGLGEKLFF
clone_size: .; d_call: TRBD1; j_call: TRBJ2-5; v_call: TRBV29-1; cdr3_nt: TGCAGCGTCGACAGGGGTCAAGAGACCCAGTACTTC; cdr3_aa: CSVDRGQETQYF
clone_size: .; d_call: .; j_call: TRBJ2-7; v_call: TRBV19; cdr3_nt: TGTGCCAGTAGTTTAACGACAGATACCTACGAGCAGTACTTC; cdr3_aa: CASSLTTDTYEQYF
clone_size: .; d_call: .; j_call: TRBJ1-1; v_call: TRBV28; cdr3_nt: TGTGCCAGCAGTTCTATGCCCATGAACACTGAAGCTTTCTTT; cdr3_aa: CASSSMPMNTEAFF
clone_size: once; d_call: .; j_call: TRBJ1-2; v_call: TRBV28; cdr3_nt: TGTGCCAGCAGTGGCGGGTCCCTTAACTATGGCTACACCTTC; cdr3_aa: CASSGGSLNYGYTF
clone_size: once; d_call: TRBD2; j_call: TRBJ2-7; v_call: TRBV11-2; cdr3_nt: TGTGCCAGCAGAAGACTAGCGGAGACTTACGAGCAGTACTTC; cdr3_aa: CASRRLAETYEQYF
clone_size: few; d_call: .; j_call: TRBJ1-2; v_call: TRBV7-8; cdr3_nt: TGTGCCAGCAGCTCCACGAGGCACAGGTCTGGCTACACCTTC; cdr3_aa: CASSSTRHRSGYTF
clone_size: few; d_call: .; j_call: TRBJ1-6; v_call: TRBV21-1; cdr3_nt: TGTGCCAGCAGCGAGAACAGGGAGTACCCGTCCTATAATTCACCCCTCCACTTT; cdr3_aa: CASSENREYPSYNSPLHF
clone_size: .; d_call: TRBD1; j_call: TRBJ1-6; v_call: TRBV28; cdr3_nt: TGTGCCAGCACCCAGGCAGGGGGCAATAATGCACCCCTCCACTTT; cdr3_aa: CASTQAGGNNAPLHF
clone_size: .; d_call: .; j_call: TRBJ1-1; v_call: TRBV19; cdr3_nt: TGTGCCAGTAGTATTGGGGCAGAAAACACTGAAGCTTTCTTT; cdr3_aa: CASSIGAENTEAFF
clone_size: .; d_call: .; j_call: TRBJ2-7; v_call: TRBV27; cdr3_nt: TGTGCCAGCAGTTTAAGACAGACCTACGAGCAGTACTTC; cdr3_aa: CASSLRQTYEQYF
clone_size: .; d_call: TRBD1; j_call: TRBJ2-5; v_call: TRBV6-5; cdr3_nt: TGTGCCAGCAGTAATCCGGGACAGCCCCAAGAGACCCAGTACTTC; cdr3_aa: CASSNPGQPQETQYF
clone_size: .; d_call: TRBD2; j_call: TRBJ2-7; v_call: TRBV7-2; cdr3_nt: TGTGCCAGCAGCTCAAGGACTAGCGGGAGCTCCTACGAGCAGTACTTC; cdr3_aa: CASSSRTSGSSYEQYF
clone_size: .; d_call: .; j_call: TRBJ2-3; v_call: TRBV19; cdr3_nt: TGTGCCAGTAGTATAGGTGTGTCGGCGCAGTATTTT; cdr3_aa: CASSIGVSAQYF
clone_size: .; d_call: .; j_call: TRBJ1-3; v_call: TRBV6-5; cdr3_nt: TGTGCCAGCAGTCGCGGACAGCCCCCTGGAAACACCATATATTTT; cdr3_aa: CASSRGQPPGNTIYF
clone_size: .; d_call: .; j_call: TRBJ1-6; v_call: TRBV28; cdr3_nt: TGTGCCAGCAGTGGAAGGGGGAGAGAATCACCCCTCCACTTT; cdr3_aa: CASSGRGRESPLHF
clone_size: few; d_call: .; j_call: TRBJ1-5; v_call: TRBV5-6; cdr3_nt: TGTGCCAGCACCTCGGGGAGTCAGCCCCAGCATTTT; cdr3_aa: CASTSGSQPQHF
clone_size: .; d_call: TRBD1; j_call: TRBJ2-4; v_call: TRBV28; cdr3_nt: TGTGCCAGCAGTTTAGTCTTGTTCAGACAGGGGGCGGACAAAAACATTCAGTACTTC; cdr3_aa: CASSLVLFRQGADKNIQYF
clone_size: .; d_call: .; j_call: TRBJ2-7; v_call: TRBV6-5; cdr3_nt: TGTGCCAGCAGTGACCGGACTGCCCTCTACGAGCAGTACTTC; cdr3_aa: CASSDRTALYEQYF
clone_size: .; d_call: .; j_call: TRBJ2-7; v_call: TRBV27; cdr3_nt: TGTGCCAGCAGCCCCCTTTCTCTCCCCTACGAGCAGTACTTC; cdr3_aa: CASSPLSLPYEQYF
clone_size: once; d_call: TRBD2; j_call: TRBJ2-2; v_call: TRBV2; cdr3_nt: TGTGCCAGAAAAATAGCGGGGGAGAACACCGGGGAGCTGTTTTTT; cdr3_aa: CARKIAGENTGELFF
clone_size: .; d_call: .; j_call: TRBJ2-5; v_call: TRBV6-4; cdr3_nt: TGTGCCAGCAGCCGGGACATACAAGAGACCCAGTACTTC; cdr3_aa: CASSRDIQETQYF
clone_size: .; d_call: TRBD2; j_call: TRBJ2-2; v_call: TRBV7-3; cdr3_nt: TGTGCCAGCAGCTCCTTGACTAGCGGGGGGCAGACTATCACCGGGGAGCTGTTTTTT; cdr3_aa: CASSSLTSGGQTITGELFF
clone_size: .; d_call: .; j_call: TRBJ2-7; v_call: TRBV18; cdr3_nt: TGTGCCAGCTCACCCCCCGGGACTGGCTACGAGCAGTACTTC; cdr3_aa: CASSPPGTGYEQYF
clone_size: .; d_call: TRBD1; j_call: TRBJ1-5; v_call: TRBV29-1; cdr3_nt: TGCAGCGTTATCGGGACAGGGGAAAGCAATCAGCCCCAGCATTTT; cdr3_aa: CSVIGTGESNQPQHF
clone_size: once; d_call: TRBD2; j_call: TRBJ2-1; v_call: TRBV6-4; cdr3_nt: TGTGCCAGCAGTGACTTAGCGGGAGGCCACAATGAGCAGTTCTTC; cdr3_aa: CASSDLAGGHNEQFF
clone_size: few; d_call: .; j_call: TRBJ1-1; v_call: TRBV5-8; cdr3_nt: TGTGCCAGCAGCTTTACAGGGCTTATAATGAACACTGAAGCTTTCTTT; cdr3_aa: CASSFTGLIMNTEAFF
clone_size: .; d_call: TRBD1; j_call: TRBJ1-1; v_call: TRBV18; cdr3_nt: TGTGCCAGCTCACGACAGGGGGCGACTGAAGCTTTCTTT; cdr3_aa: CASSRQGATEAFF
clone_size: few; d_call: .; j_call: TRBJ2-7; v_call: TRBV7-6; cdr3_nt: TGTGCCAGCAGCTTAGCAGGGGACTACGAGCAGTACTTC; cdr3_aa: CASSLAGDYEQYF
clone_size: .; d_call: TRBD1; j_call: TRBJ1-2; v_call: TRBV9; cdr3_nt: TGTGCCAGCAGCGAGGCGACAGGGAACTATGGCTACACCTTC; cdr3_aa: CASSEATGNYGYTF